This T cell receptor beta chain was captured in a study of technical replicates of blood from a few donors. Trimming removed 7 bases at V and 3 bases at J, with 12 bases between. This CDR3 spans 12 amino acids. The germline V gene has CDR1 SQVTM and CDR2 ANQGSEA. Clones were read by immunoSEQ multiplex PCR, and TCRdb kept only the in-frame ones, dropping some. The sample contains around 83,000 clones, 94% of which appear only once. The source is a human donor in good health. Sequencing used T cells isolated from PBMCs. J is TRBJ1-2 and V is TRBV29-1, with D perhaps TRBD1 (5 bases). CDR3 DNA: TGCAGCGGGGGGGACGGAGACTATGGCTACACCTTC. Translation gives CSGGDGDYGYTF.